This is a list of T cell receptor beta chains from one sample in a study of T cell repertoires in cytomegalovirus infection. TCRdb redid the calling of the reads with MiXCR, one entry per CDR3 protein. The sample has roughly 180,000 distinct CDR3 sequences, about 28% seen once. The sample was PBMCs. These receptors originate from a human donor in good health (CMV status not recorded). Some clones in this sample may be carry-over from other donors' samples. Both conserved end residues are part of each CDR3. A D gene is named only where the DNA matches it firmly.

CDR3,D,J,V
CASFNPGQPTDTQYF,TRBD1,TRBJ2-3,TRBV2
CASSSGQVGDEQYF,TRBD1,TRBJ2-7,TRBV5-1
CASSPGVQRGQETQYF,TRBD2,TRBJ2-5,TRBV5-5
CSIYRGDEQFF,TRBD1,TRBJ2-1,TRBV20-1
CASSVRQAAYNSPLHF,.,TRBJ1-6,TRBV2
CASSFSRTSGGAADTQYF,TRBD2,TRBJ2-3,TRBV4-1
CASATVSNQPQHF,.,TRBJ1-5,TRBV12-3/TRBV12-4
CASSEQETQYF,.,TRBJ2-5,TRBV7-2
CASSFDRSGPQHF,.,TRBJ1-5,TRBV7-2
CASTEWTSGNEQFF,TRBD2,TRBJ2-1,TRBV10-2
CASSQKTGELAEAFF,TRBD1,TRBJ1-1,TRBV18
CASSQTGYEQYF,.,TRBJ2-7,TRBV5-5
CASSQDLGQPQHF,.,TRBJ1-5,TRBV3-1
CASSLDLMGTDNYGYTF,.,TRBJ1-2,TRBV7-8
CASSLGGGIDNEQFF,.,TRBJ2-1,TRBV5-1
CASSLEGSPNSPLHF,.,TRBJ1-6,TRBV7-3
CASSAGVHEKLFF,.,TRBJ1-4,TRBV2
CASSLEGLGEKLFF,.,TRBJ1-4,TRBV7-2
CAISESYKDSSGYTF,.,TRBJ1-2,TRBV10-3
CASSESGEANTEAFF,.,TRBJ1-1,TRBV25-1